This entry concerns a single T cell receptor beta chain. Participants were aged roughly 18 to 95 years, lived in roughly 23 US areas, and enrolled virtually. Participants' reported clinical history set cohort assignment. Recovery meant two consecutive negative NP/OP PCR tests, professional clearance, or resolved symptoms. With 9 bases clipped from V and 6 bases from J, the junction kept 8 bases outside the gene matches. The length of the CDR3 is 14 residues. From germline, CDR1 is KGHDR and CDR2 SFDVKD. This sample is part of a study of blood T cell repertoires in COVID-19. Under the authors' procedure: Amplification from reference gene primers served as the basis for estimated nucleated cell counts. Only in-frame clones appear in the TCRdb table, and some are missing; sequencing was by immunoSEQ multiplex PCR. Clone size and V and J calls were adopted from that table, with D and trimming inferred from the DNA. The sample holds more than 300,000 clones, roughly 91% seen once.

The TCR originated in a woman aged 18 to 35 who had recovered from COVID-19. The V and J genes are TRBV24-1 and TRBJ2-1, with 9 positions matching TRBD1. Specimen: PBMCs or T cells enriched from blood (not recorded which). In DNA form, the CDR3 reads TGTGCCACCGCCCGGGACAGGGTTAGCAATGAGCAGTTCTTC. Its protein product is CATARDRVSNEQFF.